These T cell receptor beta chains were read from a single sample in a study of CD8 T cells in ankylosing spondylitis. One entry per CDR3 protein results from TCRdb running MiXCR on the 5' RACE reads. The sample has about 250,000 distinct CDR3 sequences; over 15% are singletons. Material for sequencing was blood, either unsorted or a sorted T cell fraction (not recorded which). These receptors were obtained from a male donor with ankylosing spondylitis or in good health (not recorded which). CDR3s include the opening cysteine and the closing phenylalanine or tryptophan. The order of the fields is V gene, CDR3 protein.

V: TRBV12-3/TRBV12-4; CDR3: CASSLLEGTRGGNEQFF
V: TRBV6-5; CDR3: CASSYAFRVSGNTIYF
V: TRBV27; CDR3: CASSFVVGTEAFF
V: TRBV11-1; CDR3: CASSPTSGTYEQYF
V: TRBV5-1; CDR3: CASSTRQGAVGNTIYF
V: TRBV10-2; CDR3: CASSEGQTYGYTF
V: TRBV6-1; CDR3: CATCTTDGGLWGELFF
V: TRBV27; CDR3: CASSPSDDTRSGANVLTF
V: TRBV5-1; CDR3: CASSEETSGTGQFF
V: TRBV4-2; CDR3: CASSQVPRGVLTEAFF
V: TRBV12-3/TRBV12-4; CDR3: CASSFFPSRDTEAFF
V: TRBV12-3/TRBV12-4; CDR3: CASSWGPDNEKLFF
V: TRBV29-1; CDR3: CSARDGSYNEQFF
V: TRBV29-1; CDR3: CSVVTGTNYGYTF
V: TRBV5-1; CDR3: CASSRGARQLYEQYF
V: TRBV12-3/TRBV12-4; CDR3: CASSLTGLGEQFF
V: TRBV27; CDR3: CASSAGSIPDKQYF
V: TRBV27; CDR3: CASSSYAGLLYEQYF
V: TRBV5-1; CDR3: CASSFFSQGATNEKLFF
V: TRBV4-1; CDR3: CASSQDPSGSWRDEQYF
V: TRBV15; CDR3: CATSRELGSAYEQYF
V: TRBV29-1; CDR3: CSVGDTYYEQYF
V: TRBV10-2; CDR3: CASIGFNGELAGGSYNEQFF
V: TRBV29-1; CDR3: CSVDGAGTSGSLSYNEQFF
V: TRBV20-1; CDR3: CGMRTPNTGELFF
V: TRBV7-4; CDR3: CASSPSPGTGGPPSSYEQYF
V: TRBV7-8; CDR3: CASSFPFSYNEQFF
V: TRBV12-3/TRBV12-4; CDR3: CASSPGGLSYEQYF
V: TRBV7-6; CDR3: CASSAHGLAGGELFF
V: TRBV29-1; CDR3: CSVESVRPLSTDTQYF
V: TRBV7-3; CDR3: CASSSNVAGEPPGELFF
V: TRBV29-1; CDR3: CSVEGLQGASTDTQYF
V: TRBV5-1; CDR3: CASSLVPGANTGELFF
V: TRBV7-9; CDR3: CASTPEGSQSYEQYF
V: TRBV7-2; CDR3: CASSQTGSQGETQYF
V: TRBV4-1; CDR3: CASSQVMGKLGQPQHF
V: TRBV6-1; CDR3: CASRFRGSWETQYF
V: TRBV29-1; CDR3: CSVAGTSVAGELFF
V: TRBV4-3; CDR3: CASSQDSRGWEQYF
V: TRBV7-6; CDR3: CASSLVTGTEKTQYF
V: TRBV12-5; CDR3: CASGQGLGTEAFF
V: TRBV15; CDR3: CATSRDWGAKNIQYF
V: TRBV27; CDR3: CASSSTLRGMDTQYF
V: TRBV29-1; CDR3: CSVEDLRGLGAFF
V: TRBV6-2/TRBV6-3; CDR3: CASSTEDREDYNEQFF
V: TRBV4-2; CDR3: CASSQPKIRGQGHYSNQPQHF
V: TRBV10-3; CDR3: CAIRAAGTSGMYNEQFF
V: TRBV3-1; CDR3: CATSQRRDANYEQYF
V: TRBV5-4; CDR3: CASSSPGTSGRGSYNEQFF
V: TRBV5-1; CDR3: CASSLEGGGGYTF
V: TRBV7-6; CDR3: CASSLASIGLAGQYNEQFF
V: TRBV4-1; CDR3: CASSIPGSGGYTF
V: TRBV7-9; CDR3: CASSRTGTPQETQYF